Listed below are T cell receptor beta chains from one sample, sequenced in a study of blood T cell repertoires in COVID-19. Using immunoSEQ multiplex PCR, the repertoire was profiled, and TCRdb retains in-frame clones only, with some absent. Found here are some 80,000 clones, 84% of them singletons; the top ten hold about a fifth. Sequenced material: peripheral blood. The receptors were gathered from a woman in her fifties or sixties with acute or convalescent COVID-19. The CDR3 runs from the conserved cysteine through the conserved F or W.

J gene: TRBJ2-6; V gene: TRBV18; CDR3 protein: CASSQQQGSGANVLTF
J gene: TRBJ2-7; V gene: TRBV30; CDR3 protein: CAWSPVAGGYEQYF
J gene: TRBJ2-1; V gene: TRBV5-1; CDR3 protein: CASSTQTGTYNEQFF
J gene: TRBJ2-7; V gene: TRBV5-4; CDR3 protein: CASSQWDRPYEQYF
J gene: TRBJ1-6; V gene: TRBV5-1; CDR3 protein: CASSLGQQLPLHF
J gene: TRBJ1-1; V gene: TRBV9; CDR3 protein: CASPGLTLGTEAFF
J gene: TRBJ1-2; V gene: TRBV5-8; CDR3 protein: CASSDGQGDGYTF
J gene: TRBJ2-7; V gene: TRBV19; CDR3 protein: CASSTLEKYEQYF
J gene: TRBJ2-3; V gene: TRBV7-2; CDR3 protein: CASSFSPGLAGGGGNTQYF
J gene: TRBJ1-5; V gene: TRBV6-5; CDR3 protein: CASSYGGRGSDQPQHF
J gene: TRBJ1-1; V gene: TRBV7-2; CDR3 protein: CASSFNAQFEAFF
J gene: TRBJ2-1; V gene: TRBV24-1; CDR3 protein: CATSVQPSGRRFF
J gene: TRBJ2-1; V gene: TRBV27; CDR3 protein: CASSLNLAGDDNEQFF